The following is a T cell receptor beta chain sequence with its context. The antigen is unknown. Losses at the gene ends were 4 bases for V and 6 bases for J; bases not matched to a gene: 13. The CDR3 covers 16 residues. Germline V lookup: CDR1 LGHDT, CDR2 YNNKEL (reference sequence). Individually, cDNA molecules had unique molecular identifiers attached to them. TCRdb recomputed calls from the 5' RACE reads with MiXCR, one row per CDR3 protein. This table has about 85,000 distinct CDR3 sequences, around 15% appearing once. These data are taken from a study of early T cells in non-severe SARS-CoV-2 infection. Study overall: Chains from this unsorted whole-blood bulk RNA could not be paired.

The study's findings and limits: Private and CD4 specificities were missed by VDJdb matching, skewed to anti-spike CD8.

This receptor was identified in an adult who was a healthcare worker with PCR-confirmed SARS-CoV-2 infection or an uninfected control (not recorded which). The V and J genes are TRBV3-1 and TRBJ2-3, with 7 bases aligning to TRBD2. Sequencing was carried out using whole blood. In DNA form, the CDR3 reads TGTGCCAGCAGCCCAAGGACCCAGAGGCGGGAGGATACGCAGTATTTT. Translated, it gives CASSPRTQRREDTQYF.